The rows below give T cell receptor beta chains drawn from one sample of a study of blood T cells in healthy people across ages. TCRdb ran MiXCR on the 5' RACE reads and lists one entry per CDR3 protein. The data contain more than 800,000 distinct CDR3 sequences, 25% to 35% of them singletons. Input material: blood. The origin of the receptors is an elderly woman in good health. CDR3s include the opening cysteine and the closing phenylalanine or tryptophan. The order of the fields is V gene, D gene, J gene, clone size, CDR3 protein, CDR3 DNA. A D gene is named only where the DNA matches it firmly. Not all rows give a size; the values are once, few, many and, for expanded clones, a class.

TRBV28	-	TRBJ2-1	-	CASSPTYGAVGNEQFF	TGTGCCAGCAGTCCCACCTATGGGGCGGTTGGCAATGAGCAGTTCTTC
TRBV12-3/TRBV12-4	-	TRBJ1-2	many	CASSPQGNYGYTF	TGTGCCAGCAGCCCCCAGGGTAACTATGGCTACACCTTC
TRBV6-2/TRBV6-3	-	TRBJ2-4	-	CASQTRPGGGNIQYF	TGTGCCAGCCAAACGAGGCCTGGGGGCGGAAACATTCAGTACTTC
TRBV7-8	TRBD2	TRBJ2-3	many	CASSVTGLAGAGTDTQYF	TGTGCCAGCAGCGTTACGGGACTAGCGGGGGCGGGCACAGATACGCAGTATTTT
TRBV7-9	TRBD1	TRBJ1-4	-	CASSPGTGAISSEKLFF	TGTGCCAGCAGCCCCGGGACAGGGGCCATCTCTAGCGAAAAACTGTTTTTT
TRBV6-1	-	TRBJ1-6	few	CASSEAVTNNSPLHF	TGTGCCAGCAGTGAAGCGGTGACAAATAATTCACCCCTCCACTTT
TRBV11-2	-	TRBJ2-3	-	CASSSNTAYADTQYF	TGTGCCAGCAGCTCCAACACGGCCTACGCAGATACGCAGTATTTT
TRBV20-1	-	TRBJ1-1	-	CSARRPGVDTEAFF	TGCAGTGCTAGGCGGCCAGGGGTTGACACTGAAGCTTTCTTT
TRBV24-1	-	TRBJ2-3	many	CATSLLDTQYF	TGTGCCACCAGTCTCCTAGATACGCAGTATTTT
TRBV2	-	TRBJ1-5	-	CASSGEVAGGGNQPPHF	TGTGCCAGCAGTGGGGAGGTGGCGGGGGGTGGCAATCAGCCCCCGCATTTT
TRBV11-2	TRBD1	TRBJ1-2	-	CVSSLADRVYGYTF	TGTGTCAGCAGCTTAGCAGACAGGGTCTATGGCTACACCTTC
TRBV18	TRBD1	TRBJ1-4	few	CASSRRGQGATNEKLFF	TGTGCCAGCTCACGCCGCGGACAGGGGGCAACTAATGAAAAACTGTTTTTT
TRBV6-2/TRBV6-3	TRBD1	TRBJ1-5	many	CASSYAPTGGNQPQHF	TGTGCCAGCAGTTATGCCCCGACAGGGGGGAATCAGCCCCAGCATTTT
TRBV5-1	-	TRBJ2-3	many	CASVVQGGTTDTQYF	TGCGCCAGCGTAGTTCAGGGGGGGACCACAGATACGCAGTATTTT
TRBV20-1	-	TRBJ1-3	-	CSARTFWVDRSSGNTIYF	TGCAGTGCTAGAACTTTTTGGGTCGACAGGTCCTCTGGAAACACCATATATTTT
TRBV4-3	-	TRBJ1-1	-	CASSLSGLAFF	TGCGCCAGCAGCTTAAGCGGGCTAGCTTTCTTT
TRBV2	TRBD1	TRBJ1-2	-	CASSSTGTVPPYGYTF	TGTGCCAGCAGTTCTACAGGGACAGTACCCCCCTATGGCTACACCTTC
TRBV7-9	-	TRBJ1-4	-	CASTRTPAPEKLFF	TGTGCCAGCACGCGGACGCCCGCCCCCGAAAAACTGTTTTTT
TRBV6-2/TRBV6-3	-	TRBJ2-1	many	CASSYTTGPEQFF	TGTGCCAGCAGTTACACTACCGGTCCAGAGCAGTTCTTC